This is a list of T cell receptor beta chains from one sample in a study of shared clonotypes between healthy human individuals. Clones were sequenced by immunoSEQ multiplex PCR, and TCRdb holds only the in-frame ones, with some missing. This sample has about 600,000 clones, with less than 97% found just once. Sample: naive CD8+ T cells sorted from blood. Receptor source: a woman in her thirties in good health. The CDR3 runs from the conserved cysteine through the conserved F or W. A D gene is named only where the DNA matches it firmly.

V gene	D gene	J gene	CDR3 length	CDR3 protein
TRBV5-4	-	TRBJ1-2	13	CASRSAGPYGYTF
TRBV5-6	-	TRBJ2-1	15	CASSLGQGPYNEQFF
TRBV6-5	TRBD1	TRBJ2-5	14	CASSPGGTGETQYF
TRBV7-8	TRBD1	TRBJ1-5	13	CASSEGADQPQHF
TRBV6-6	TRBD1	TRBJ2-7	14	CASSYSQGAYEQYF
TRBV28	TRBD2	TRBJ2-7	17	CASTPWEGEGILYEQYF
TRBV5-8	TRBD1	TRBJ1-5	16	CASSLSGGWGNQPQHF
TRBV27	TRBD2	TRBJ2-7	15	CASSPQDSGKDEQYF
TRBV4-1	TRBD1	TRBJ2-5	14	CASSTGQGDETQYF
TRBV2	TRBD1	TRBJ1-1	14	CASRDRGGRTEAFF
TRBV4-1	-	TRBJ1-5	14	CASSQEEFNQPQHF
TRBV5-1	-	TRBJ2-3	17	CASSLREGRRSTDTQYF
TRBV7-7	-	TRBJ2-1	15	CASSFGVSGYNEQFF
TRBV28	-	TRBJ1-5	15	CASSLVWEGLRSQHF
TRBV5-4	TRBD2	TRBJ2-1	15	CASSTSSGGWNEQFF
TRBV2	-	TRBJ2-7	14	CASSEGKLTYEQYF
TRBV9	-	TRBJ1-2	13	CASSATGIYGYTF
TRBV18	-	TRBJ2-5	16	CASSAPGRVREETQYF
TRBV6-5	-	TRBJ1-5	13	CASSHLQGQPQHF
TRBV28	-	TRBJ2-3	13	CASSFRFTDTQYF
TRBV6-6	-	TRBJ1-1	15	CASSYWSVVSTEAFF
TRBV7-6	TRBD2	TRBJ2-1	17	CASSLVRREGLHNEQFF
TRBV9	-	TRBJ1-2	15	CASSGWTENNYGYTF
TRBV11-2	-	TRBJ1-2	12	CASSLGPVSYTF
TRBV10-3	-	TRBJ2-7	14	CATLDSTLSYEQYF
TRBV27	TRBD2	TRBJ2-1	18	CASGFVSGRASPYNEQFF
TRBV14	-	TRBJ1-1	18	CASSQERRIAGKNTEAFF
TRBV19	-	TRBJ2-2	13	CASRYREGRELFF
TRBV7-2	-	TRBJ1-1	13	CASSLARGTEAFF
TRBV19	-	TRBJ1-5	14	CASSIDQENQPQHF
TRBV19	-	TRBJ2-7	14	CASSTARGSYEQYF
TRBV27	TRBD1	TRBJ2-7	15	CASRKTGQADYEQYF
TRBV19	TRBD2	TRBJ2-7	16	CASSSRLAGPSYEQYF
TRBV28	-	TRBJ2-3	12	CASSPYADTQYF
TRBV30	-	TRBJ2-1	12	CAWSVQGAEQFF
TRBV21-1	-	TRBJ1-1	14	CASSTRTGFTEAFF
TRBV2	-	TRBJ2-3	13	CASRSFEADTQYF
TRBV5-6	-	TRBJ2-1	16	CASSLVVGLSYNEQFF
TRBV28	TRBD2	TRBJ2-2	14	CASRLSGSAGELFF
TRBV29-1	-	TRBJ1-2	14	CSVDIRGRSDGYTF
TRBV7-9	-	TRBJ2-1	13	CASSLPGAHEQFF
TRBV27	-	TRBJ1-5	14	CASKQEGRYQPQHF
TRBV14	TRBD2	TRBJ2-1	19	CASSPRTSGRAWTYNEQFF